The rows below give T cell receptor beta chains drawn from one sample of a study of T cells after posttransplantation cyclophosphamide. The data were produced by immunoSEQ multiplex PCR, yet TCRdb's version contains in-frame clones alone and is incomplete. The table has about 7,300 clones, about 91% seen once. What was sequenced was CD4+ T cells sorted from blood. All receptors derive from a woman in her fifties or sixties in good health and a related stem cell transplant donor. Both conserved end residues are trimmed from each CDR3. A D gene is named only where the DNA matches it firmly.

cdr3_aa	j_call	v_call	d_call
ASSVSGGLSYEQY	TRBJ2-7	TRBV7-2	TRBD2
ASSPTGTGMRGYT	TRBJ1-2	TRBV18	TRBD1
ASSIGGDSYNEQF	TRBJ2-1	TRBV19	NA
ATSGAGTYNEQF	TRBJ2-1	TRBV25-1	NA
ASSNRDTPLLLH	TRBJ1-6	TRBV5-5	NA
ASGPGDSTSYSNQPQH	TRBJ1-5	TRBV19	TRBD1
ASSQDETGAYSRGLNTEAF	TRBJ1-1	TRBV4-1	NA
ATSSHGTSGRDEQF	TRBJ2-1	TRBV15	TRBD2
ASSIQNADTEAF	TRBJ1-1	TRBV19	NA
ASSPSGGSYEQY	TRBJ2-7	TRBV11-2	TRBD2
ASSLGTDINSPLH	TRBJ1-6	TRBV5-1	NA
ASSSRRGGTTDTQY	TRBJ2-3	TRBV7-9	NA
AWRPWTGGNEQY	TRBJ2-7	TRBV30	TRBD1
SVVSGGEGLSTDTQY	TRBJ2-3	TRBV29-1	TRBD2
ASTPRGGSRQETQY	TRBJ2-5	TRBV5-1	TRBD2
ASGLVLGTISQPQH	TRBJ1-5	TRBV12-5	NA
ASSLETSGGADTQY	TRBJ2-3	TRBV13	TRBD2
ASSLWGVGRESTQY	TRBJ2-3	TRBV7-2	TRBD2
ASSMGLAGSHEQY	TRBJ2-7	TRBV11-3	TRBD2
ASSGGWVGGYT	TRBJ1-2	TRBV19	NA
ASSLQFMNTEAF	TRBJ1-1	TRBV28	NA
ASNPGQAYYEQY	TRBJ2-7	TRBV10-2	TRBD1
ASSVSHGRGVHEQY	TRBJ2-7	TRBV9	NA
SARGLYEQF	TRBJ2-1	TRBV20-1	NA
ASSQRDAPGTGELF	TRBJ2-2	TRBV5-1	TRBD2
ASSSLSRDRGGNYGYT	TRBJ1-2	TRBV11-2	TRBD1
ASSPLQAGGGTGELF	TRBJ2-2	TRBV18	TRBD2
ASSPPGTGAYEQY	TRBJ2-7	TRBV4-2	TRBD1
ASSSPRWANEKLF	TRBJ1-4	TRBV28	NA
ASRGQPNYGYT	TRBJ1-2	TRBV19	NA
ATTPGTGETDTQY	TRBJ2-3	TRBV15	TRBD1
ASSLAGGSNEQF	TRBJ2-1	TRBV7-2	NA
ASSFTTGITYNSPLH	TRBJ1-6	TRBV28	NA
ASSPGLDTGELF	TRBJ2-2	TRBV5-4	NA
ASSPGQMNYGYT	TRBJ1-2	TRBV6-5	NA
ASSQRTGQPYNEQF	TRBJ2-1	TRBV14	NA
ASSRQGVGEKLL	TRBJ1-4	TRBV28	TRBD1
AWSVQFGAGDYGYT	TRBJ1-2	TRBV30	NA
ASKPSRPFNEQF	TRBJ2-1	TRBV6-5	NA
ASSEEGYYDTGELF	TRBJ2-2	TRBV6-1	NA
ASSYSPGEIEQY	TRBJ2-7	TRBV6-5	NA
ASSPGQNQETQY	TRBJ2-5	TRBV7-9	NA
ASREGQGGPYGYT	TRBJ1-2	TRBV5-1	TRBD1
ASRRTGSTNEKLF	TRBJ1-4	TRBV6-1	TRBD1
ASSYSSLAGVNEQF	TRBJ2-1	TRBV6-5	TRBD2
ASRSGTSGGELF	TRBJ2-2	TRBV2	TRBD2
ASRRASGRGNEQF	TRBJ2-1	TRBV6-4	TRBD2
ASSPGSAGELF	TRBJ2-2	TRBV5-1	NA
ASLDRQSSYEQY	TRBJ2-7	TRBV6-1	TRBD1
ASSIGQGPDEQY	TRBJ2-7	TRBV19	TRBD1
ASSYQGNAYNSPLH	TRBJ1-6	TRBV27	NA
ASMKEGPGKNIQY	TRBJ2-4	TRBV5-4	NA
ASSRTGRNTEAF	TRBJ1-1	TRBV27	NA
ASSPVDRDYGYT	TRBJ1-2	TRBV4-1	TRBD1
ASGHRGRGANVLT	TRBJ2-6	TRBV27	TRBD1
ASSPSGSSYEQY	TRBJ2-7	TRBV5-1	TRBD2
ASSPPPRLAGGYEQY	TRBJ2-7	TRBV2	TRBD2
ASSQAPVRSYEQY	TRBJ2-7	TRBV14	NA
ASSAPQGLGTEAF	TRBJ1-1	TRBV14	NA